This T cell receptor (beta chain) is from a study of high-grade serous ovarian cancer treatment subgroups. Study-wide background: Each sample yielded on average approximately 7,700 unique TCR beta rearrangements from over 12,000 reads.

This table comes from immunoSEQ multiplex PCR, and its TCRdb copy is limited to in-frame clones, with some not included. Of roughly 5,300 clones listed, 60% to 80% were seen once; the top ten hold roughly 5.2%. Tumor samples were taken before definitive surgery or chemotherapy. V was shortened by 3 bases and J by 0 bases, with 6 bases between the two germline ends. CDR3 length equals 13 residues. Per the germline V gene, CDR1 is SGDLS and CDR2 is YYNGEE. The material sequenced was tumor tissue. This receptor was obtained from a human patient with high-grade serous ovarian cancer. The chain carries TRBV9 and TRBJ1-1, with no clear D. DNA for the CDR3: TGTGCCAGCAGCGCTGGTCTGAACACTGAAGCTTTCTTT. This translates into CASSAGLNTEAFF.